Listed below are T cell receptor beta chains from one sample, sequenced in a study of cytomegalovirus exposure and HLA in healthy donors. The table came from immunoSEQ multiplex PCR; TCRdb's copy has only in-frame clones and leaves some out. The sample yields around 120,000 clones, around two thirds seen once. Sequenced: PBMCs. Receptors originate from a man aged 25 to 40 in good health and CMV-seropositive. CDR3s include the opening cysteine and the closing phenylalanine or tryptophan. A D gene is named only where the DNA matches it firmly. Clone size appears in some rows only: once, few, many, or a class for an expanded clone.

d_call: TRBD2
v_call: TRBV5-1
clone_size: NA
j_call: TRBJ2-7
cdr3_nt: TGCGCCAGCAGTCCCCGGGGGGACGGGGAGCAGTACTTC
cdr3_aa: CASSPRGDGEQYF

d_call: TRBD2
v_call: TRBV6-5
clone_size: NA
j_call: TRBJ2-1
cdr3_nt: TGTGCCAGCATTTCCTCCGCGGGGGGCCACTACAATGAGCAGTTCTTC
cdr3_aa: CASISSAGGHYNEQFF

d_call: NA
v_call: TRBV5-1
clone_size: once
j_call: TRBJ2-1
cdr3_nt: TGCGCCAGCAGCACAGCCTACAATGAGCAGTTCTTC
cdr3_aa: CASSTAYNEQFF

d_call: NA
v_call: TRBV27
clone_size: NA
j_call: TRBJ2-1
cdr3_nt: TGTGCCAGCAGTGCCCGACAGTACAATGAGCAGTTCTTC
cdr3_aa: CASSARQYNEQFF

d_call: TRBD2
v_call: TRBV7-2
clone_size: NA
j_call: TRBJ2-1
cdr3_nt: TGTGCCAGCAGCTTAGGCGGGGGGCTATTCAATGAGCAGTTCTTC
cdr3_aa: CASSLGGGLFNEQFF

d_call: TRBD1
v_call: TRBV7-9
clone_size: NA
j_call: TRBJ1-2
cdr3_nt: TGTGCCAGCAGCCTCCTCGGGACAGGGAATATAGAAGGGTATGGCTACACCTTC
cdr3_aa: CASSLLGTGNIEGYGYTF

d_call: TRBD2
v_call: TRBV7-2
clone_size: few
j_call: TRBJ2-5
cdr3_nt: TGTGCCAGCAGCTTGGGACTAGCGGGGGCCGGGAGGGAGACCCAGTACTTC
cdr3_aa: CASSLGLAGAGRETQYF

d_call: TRBD2
v_call: TRBV4-2
clone_size: NA
j_call: TRBJ2-5
cdr3_nt: TGTGCCAGCAGCCAATCACTTTCTAGCGGGGGGGCAGAGACCCAGTACTTC
cdr3_aa: CASSQSLSSGGAETQYF

d_call: NA
v_call: TRBV10-3
clone_size: NA
j_call: TRBJ1-6
cdr3_nt: TGTGCCAGCAGTTACTTGGAGAATTCACCCCTCCACTTT
cdr3_aa: CASSYLENSPLHF

d_call: NA
v_call: TRBV7-2
clone_size: NA
j_call: TRBJ1-6
cdr3_nt: TGTGCCAGCCAGGGCGCCGTTAATTCACCCCTCCACTTT
cdr3_aa: CASQGAVNSPLHF

d_call: NA
v_call: TRBV19
clone_size: NA
j_call: TRBJ1-1
cdr3_nt: TGTGCCAGTAGTATAAGTGAGGCCCTTGAAGCTTTCTTT
cdr3_aa: CASSISEALEAFF

d_call: NA
v_call: TRBV7-9
clone_size: NA
j_call: TRBJ2-7
cdr3_nt: TGTGCCAGCAGCTCACCCCTCACTATTTACGAGCAGTACTTC
cdr3_aa: CASSSPLTIYEQYF

d_call: TRBD1
v_call: TRBV25-1
clone_size: once
j_call: TRBJ1-5
cdr3_nt: TGTGCCAGCAGTCAGGGGGCAGTCCAGCCCCAGCATTTT
cdr3_aa: CASSQGAVQPQHF

d_call: TRBD1
v_call: TRBV4-1
clone_size: NA
j_call: TRBJ2-5
cdr3_nt: TGCGCCAGCAGCCAAGAAGCGACAGGGGGCCAAGAGACCCAGTACTTC
cdr3_aa: CASSQEATGGQETQYF

d_call: TRBD2
v_call: TRBV5-1
clone_size: NA
j_call: TRBJ2-3
cdr3_nt: TGCGCCAGCAGCCCAGCTAGCGGGGGACCAGATACGCAGTATTTT
cdr3_aa: CASSPASGGPDTQYF

d_call: TRBD1
v_call: TRBV5-4
clone_size: NA
j_call: TRBJ1-2
cdr3_nt: TGTGCCAGCAGCTTGGGGGGACAGGCCTATGGCTACACCTTC
cdr3_aa: CASSLGGQAYGYTF

d_call: NA
v_call: TRBV7-9
clone_size: NA
j_call: TRBJ1-1
cdr3_nt: TGTGCCAGCAGCTTAGGGGCAGGCAAACTTGAAGCTTTCTTT
cdr3_aa: CASSLGAGKLEAFF

d_call: NA
v_call: TRBV11-2
clone_size: few
j_call: TRBJ1-2
cdr3_nt: TGTGCCAGCAGCTTAGACCTCGACAGGTTGGCGGCGGGCTACACCTTC
cdr3_aa: CASSLDLDRLAAGYTF

d_call: NA
v_call: TRBV10-1
clone_size: NA
j_call: TRBJ1-1
cdr3_nt: TGCGCCAGCAGGGCACAGGAGAGCACTGAAGCTTTCTTT
cdr3_aa: CASRAQESTEAFF

d_call: TRBD2
v_call: TRBV6-4
clone_size: few
j_call: TRBJ2-1
cdr3_nt: TGTGCCAGCAGTGACTCTAGCGGGGGGGGTGAGCAGTTCTTC
cdr3_aa: CASSDSSGGGEQFF

d_call: NA
v_call: TRBV29-1
clone_size: NA
j_call: TRBJ2-7
cdr3_nt: TGCAGCGTTGGGGGGGGCGTACCCTACGAGCAGTACTTC
cdr3_aa: CSVGGGVPYEQYF

d_call: NA
v_call: TRBV10-3
clone_size: NA
j_call: TRBJ1-5
cdr3_nt: TGTGCCATCAGTGAGACCACAGGGATGGGACAGCCCCAGCATTTT
cdr3_aa: CAISETTGMGQPQHF

d_call: NA
v_call: TRBV2
clone_size: NA
j_call: TRBJ2-3
cdr3_nt: TGTGCCAGCTCAGGGGAGACAGATACGCAGTATTTT
cdr3_aa: CASSGETDTQYF

d_call: NA
v_call: TRBV7-2
clone_size: NA
j_call: TRBJ2-3
cdr3_nt: TGTGCCAGCAGCTTAGTGCTAGCTCTAGGAGATACGCAGTATTTT
cdr3_aa: CASSLVLALGDTQYF

d_call: NA
v_call: TRBV2
clone_size: NA
j_call: TRBJ1-6
cdr3_nt: TGTGCCGGGGGGGGGTTTCCCTCCTATAATTCACCCCTCCACTTT
cdr3_aa: CAGGGFPSYNSPLHF

d_call: NA
v_call: TRBV7-9
clone_size: NA
j_call: TRBJ2-3
cdr3_nt: TGTGCCAGCAGCTTAGGCGGGGAAACACCCACAGATACGCAGTATTTT
cdr3_aa: CASSLGGETPTDTQYF

d_call: NA
v_call: TRBV7-9
clone_size: NA
j_call: TRBJ2-7
cdr3_nt: TGTGCCAGCAGCTTAGTTCAGGACGAGCAGTACTTC
cdr3_aa: CASSLVQDEQYF